The entry that follows covers one T cell receptor (beta chain) sequence. The repertoire was sequenced with immunoSEQ multiplex PCR; TCRdb's copy has only in-frame clones and lacks some. The profile shows tens of thousands of clones, 85% to 95% of them singletons. These data come from a study of T cell changes during pregnancy in multiple sclerosis. Germline CDR1 reads MRHNA; CDR2 reads SNTAGT. CDR3 length equals 14 residues. The V gene end was trimmed by 4 bases and the J gene end by 3 bases; junction bases not matched to a gene: 2. V is TRBV6-4 and J is TRBJ2-1; 8 bases agree with TRBD2. The TCR originated in a female donor with multiple sclerosis, enrolled in a pregnancy study. This material consisted of CD4+ T cells from peripheral blood mononuclear cells, taken in the second trimester of pregnancy. CDR3 sequence (DNA): TGTGCCAGCAGTGCCGGGACTAGCTACAATGAGCAGTTCTTC. Translated: CASSAGTSYNEQFF.